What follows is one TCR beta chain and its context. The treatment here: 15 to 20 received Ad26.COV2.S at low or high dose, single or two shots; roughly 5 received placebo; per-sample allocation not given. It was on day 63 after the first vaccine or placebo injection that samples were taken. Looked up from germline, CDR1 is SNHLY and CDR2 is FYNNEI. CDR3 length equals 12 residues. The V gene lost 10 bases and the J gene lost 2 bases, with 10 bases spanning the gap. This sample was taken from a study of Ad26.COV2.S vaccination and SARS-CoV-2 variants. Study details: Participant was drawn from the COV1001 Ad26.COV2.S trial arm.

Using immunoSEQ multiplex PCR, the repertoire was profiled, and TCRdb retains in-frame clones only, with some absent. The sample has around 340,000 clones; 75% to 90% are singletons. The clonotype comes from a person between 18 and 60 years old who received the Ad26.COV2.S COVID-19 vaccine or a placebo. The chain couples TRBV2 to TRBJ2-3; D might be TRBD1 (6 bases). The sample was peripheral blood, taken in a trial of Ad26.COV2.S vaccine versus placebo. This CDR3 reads CAINRDTDTQYF. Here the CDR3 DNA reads TGTGCCATCAACAGGGACACAGATACGCAGTATTTT.